The subject of this entry is one TCR beta chain. Its matching antigen is unknown. The data are from a study of T cells after yellow fever vaccination. Germline V gene sequence: CDR1 DFQATT, CDR2 SNEGSKA (reference sequence). V lost 1 base, J lost 0 bases, and 10 bases lay in between. This CDR3 is 16 amino acids long. MiXCR, applied by TCRdb to the 5' RACE reads, yields one record per CDR3 protein. The data hold about 150,000 distinct CDR3 sequences, with approximately 6.2% observed a single time. Study results and caveats: A weaker secondary response peaked on day 5, the primary on day 15. The booster saw the reappearance of most primary-vaccination clones (around 95% CD4, roughly 87% CD8). FACS-sorted repertoires could contain abundant clonotypes contaminating from the bulk population.

Sequenced material: CD4+ T cells sorted from PBMCs, taken on the day of the first yellow fever vaccination. The chain has TRBV20-1 and TRBJ2-6, with D uncertain. This TCR came from a young man who received the YFV17D yellow fever vaccine. The CDR3 bases are TGCAGTGCTAGAGGTCTGGGAAGCTCTGGGGCCAACGTCCTGACTTTC. Its translation: CSARGLGSSGANVLTF.